The following is a TCR beta chain sequence with its context. Trimming cost V 5 bases and J 8 bases, with 18 bases left between them. The CDR3 is 15 residues long. CDR1 and CDR2 (germline): MNHNS, SASEGT. The data were obtained in a study of sequential checkpoint blockade in melanoma. Study summary: Randomization was 1:1 between first-line nivolumab→ipilimumab and ipilimumab→nivolumab. Both treatment sequences were followed by maintenance nivolumab.

The assay was immunoSEQ multiplex PCR, and TCRdb's table has in-frame clones only and misses some. The data hold fewer than 25,000 clones, with approximately 71% observed a single time. Treatment defined: randomized to nivolumab then ipilimumab (arm A) or the reverse (arm B). None of the patients previously received DNA-damaging chemotherapy. PBMC sorting kept live CD3+CD8+ cells without CD19 or CD56. Sample: CD8+ T cells sorted from blood (inferred from file names), taken from a patient given nivolumab and ipilimumab in sequence. The clonotype originates from a human donor with melanoma. The V and J genes are TRBV6-1 and TRBJ1-4; D is uncertain. The CDR3 reads CASSSRESQKEKLFF. CDR3 nucleotides: TGTGCCAGCAGTTCCCGGGAGTCTCAAAAAGAAAAACTGTTTTTT.